The present TCR beta chain was sequenced within a study of CD8+CD57+ T cells in acquired aplastic anemia (dated by TCRdb to the late 2010s). At the level of the whole study: A mean of about 3 ug of DNA, ranging from roughly 0.19 to 27.4 ug, was extracted from sorted CD4+ and CD8+ cells. CD8+CD57+ expansion was defined as frequency above the mean frequency observed in healthy subjects. Broad study findings and their caveats: Between patients and healthy controls, no significant difference in CD8+ Simpson's diversity was found (P=0.060). Around 31 CD8+ CDR3 sequences were shared between patients and controls but appeared highly expressed in patients and within their immunodominant clones.

Profiling of TCR beta VDJ combinations and CDR3 sequences used genomic DNA as the template. TCR repertoire sequencing was run on an Illumina HiSeq 2000. Per the original workflow: TRBV/TRBJ rearrangement plots, CDR3 size and DJ length profiles, and Simpson's diversity index were used to evaluate the repertoires. The immunodominant clone was defined as the most abundant DNA sequence in deep sequencing data. CDR3 amino acid sequences were checked for sharing across subjects and were also compared against the VDJdb database and published repertoires. TCRdb's own reprocessing of the public reads used fastp at Q25 and MiXCR and kept productive beta chains. Each entry merges the rows of one CDR3 protein and shows their most common DNA and genes. TCRdb assigned the V and J calls; the authors' analysis was not used. In all, the sample holds 190,000 or so distinct CDR3 sequences, and under 50% of those were seen once. About 1.8% of the sample rests with the top ten.

Patients chosen for sequencing had shown expansion of CD8+CD57+ cells by flow cytometry. Every patient had severe acquired aplastic anemia, diagnosed using the International Study of Aplastic Anemia and Agranulocytosis and Camitta criteria. At the time blood was sampled, none of the patients had received any therapy. In the study, sorted CD4+ and CD8+ blood T cells from patients with severe aplastic anemia and from healthy subjects underwent deep sequencing of TCR repertoires. In the USA, patient enrollment took place under clinicaltrials.gov protocols 00001620, 01623167, 00001397, 00071045, 00081523 and 00961064. Ficoll-Paque density gradient centrifugation was used to isolate peripheral blood mononuclear cells. CD4+ and CD8+ T cells were sorted by FACS or magnetic beads before DNA extraction. This clonotype was seen a handful of times. Its antigen has not been determined. Qualities for individual bases were not recorded, and no much larger clone is one base off.

From the germline V gene (reference sequence), CDR1 is MNHEY and CDR2 is SMNVEV. V is clipped by 1 base and J by 0 bases, and the sequence between their germline boundaries is 16 bases long. The CDR3 covers 17 residues, taking in both the cysteine and the phenylalanine. Just CDR3 DNA is preserved here, 51 bases in frame from base 1. The sequenced sample was sorted CD4+, CD8+, or CD8+CD57+ T cells (not recorded which) from PBMCs. The sequence joins TRBV27 to TRBJ2-7; matching of 7 bases hints at TRBD1 as the D gene. This sequence was found in a human donor with aplastic anemia. The sequence in DNA is TGTGCCAGCAGTTTATTAGGGGGCACTAGCTTCTCCTACGAGCAGTACTTC. This translates into CASSLLGGTSFSYEQYF.